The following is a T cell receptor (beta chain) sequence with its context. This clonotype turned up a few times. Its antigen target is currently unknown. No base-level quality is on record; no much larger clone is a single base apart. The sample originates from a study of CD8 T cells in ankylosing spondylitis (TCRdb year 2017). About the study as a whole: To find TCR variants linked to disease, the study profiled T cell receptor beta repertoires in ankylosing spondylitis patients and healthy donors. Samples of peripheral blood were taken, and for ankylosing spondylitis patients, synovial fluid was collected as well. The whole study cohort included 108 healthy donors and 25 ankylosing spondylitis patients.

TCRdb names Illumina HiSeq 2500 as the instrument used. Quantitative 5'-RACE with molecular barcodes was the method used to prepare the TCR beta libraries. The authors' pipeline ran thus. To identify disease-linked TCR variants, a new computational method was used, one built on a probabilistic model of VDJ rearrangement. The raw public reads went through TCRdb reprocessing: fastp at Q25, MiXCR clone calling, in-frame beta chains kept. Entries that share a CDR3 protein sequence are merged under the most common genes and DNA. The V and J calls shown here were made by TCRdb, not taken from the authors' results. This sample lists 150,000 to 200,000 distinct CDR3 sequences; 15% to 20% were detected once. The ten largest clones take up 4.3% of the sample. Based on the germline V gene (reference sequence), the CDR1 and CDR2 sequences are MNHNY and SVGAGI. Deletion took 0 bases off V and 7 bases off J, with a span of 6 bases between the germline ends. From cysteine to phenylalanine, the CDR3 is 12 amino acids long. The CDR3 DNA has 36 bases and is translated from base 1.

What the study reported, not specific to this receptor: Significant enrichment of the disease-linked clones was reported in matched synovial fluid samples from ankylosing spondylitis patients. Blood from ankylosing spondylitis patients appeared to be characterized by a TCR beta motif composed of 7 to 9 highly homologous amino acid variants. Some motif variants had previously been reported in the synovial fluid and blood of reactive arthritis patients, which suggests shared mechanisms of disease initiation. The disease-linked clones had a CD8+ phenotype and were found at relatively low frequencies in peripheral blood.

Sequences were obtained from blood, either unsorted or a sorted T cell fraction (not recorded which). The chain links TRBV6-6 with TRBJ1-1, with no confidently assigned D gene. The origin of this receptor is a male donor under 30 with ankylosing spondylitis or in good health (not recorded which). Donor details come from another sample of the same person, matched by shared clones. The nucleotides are TGTGCCAGCAGTTACTCATCGGATGAAGCTTTCTTT. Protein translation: CASSYSSDEAFF.